This T cell receptor (beta chain) is from a study of cytomegalovirus exposure and HLA in healthy donors. Germline CDR1 is MNHEY and CDR2 is SMNVEV (reference sequence). The length of the CDR3 is 15 residues. V was pared by 2 bases and J by 6 bases, with 8 bases of the junction left unmatched. The PCR was carried out with 60 Vbeta primers and 13 Jbeta primers. Methods used by the authors: Unique TCR beta chains totaled roughly 80 million in a later count, with around 10 million of them shared. Assay used: immunoSEQ multiplex PCR; TCRdb lists only in-frame clones, some missing. V, J and clone size are taken as reported in that table, and D and trimming were inferred from the DNA itself. The table lists about 120,000 clones, approximately 69% of them singletons.

This clonotype was obtained from a man aged 40-55 years in good health and CMV-seropositive. The rearrangement links TRBV27 to TRBJ2-3; the match to TRBD2 covers 7 bases. Specimen: PBMCs. This CDR3 is CASSLRGDPRDTQYF. The CDR3 DNA is TGTGCCAGCAGTTTACGGGGGGACCCCAGGGATACGCAGTATTTT.